The entry below gives a single T cell receptor beta chain sequence along with its context. Its antigen is not yet known. Because it lacks the conserved phenylalanine or tryptophan at the end, this CDR3 is likely a read error. Donors were 40 or so systemically healthy Caucasian individuals from Russia aged roughly 6 to 90 years. Each donor gave around 9.8 milliliters of peripheral blood, collected into EDTA-treated Vacutainer tubes. Ficoll-Paque density-gradient centrifugation was used to isolate PBMCs, with at least 6.5 million per sample. Trizol reagent was used to extract total RNA from PBMCs, with at least 5 micrograms per sample. For every donor, flow cytometry on a PBMC aliquot measured the percentage of naive CD45RAhigh/CD27high T cells. This record comes from a study of blood T cells in healthy people across ages (dated by TCRdb to the mid-2010s). The study in broad terms: Template switching captured roughly one uniquely barcoded TCR beta cDNA molecule per two T cells in model experiments. Age-related changes in TCR beta repertoire diversity were measured in the study by deep sequencing normalized with unique cDNA molecular identifiers. Donors were grouped into four age groups: young (average approximately 16 years), middle-aged (about 40), aged (roughly 62) and long-lived (about 82). Donors of different ages were randomly distributed across sequencing lanes to avoid experimental bias. The study analyzed two additional independent replicas of 1 million unique cDNA reads from the same blood draw for two donors, one aged 18 to 29 and one aged 80 or older. Beyond this particular receptor, the publication reports: Bulk unsorted PBMC profiling prevented conclusive comparison of naive and antigen-experienced compartments. Estimates of total diversity based on one million sequenced T cells were regarded as lower bounds and as underestimates. As age increased, observed TCR beta diversity per million T cells dropped in a roughly linear way, and a significant reduction was already evident by age 40. There was a strong correlation between observed TCR beta diversity and the percentage of naive T cells measured by flow cytometry. Because donor CMV infection status was unknown, age-related changes in expanded clonotypes were potentially confounded. The long-lived group showed more naive CD4+ T cells, fewer expanded clones and increased TCR diversity than the aged group, suggesting age selection.

The CDR1 and CDR2 encoded by the germline V gene are KGHSH and LQKENI. Termini included, the CDR3 measures 14 amino acids. Only CDR3 DNA is held: 42 bases, read in frame from base 1. Germline trimming amounts to 6 bases on V and 6 bases on J, with 8 as the count of junction bases outside the gene matches. To prepare the library, 5' RACE was applied. The sequencing machine was an Illumina HiSeq 2500. A second PCR of about 6 to 11 cycles was performed with a sample-barcoded 5' primer and a J-beta primer mix. A template-switch 5' adaptor carrying 12 random nucleotides introduced a unique molecular identifier onto each TCR beta cDNA molecule. At least 2.5 million CDR3-containing paired-end reads were obtained from each sample. All of the RNA was converted into first-strand cDNA using the Mint cDNA synthesis kit, with a TRBC-specific oligonucleotide serving as the primer. Following uracil-DNA glycosylase treatment, a first 18-cycle PCR with universal primers M1SS and BC2_uni_R was performed on all cDNA. The study's processing was this. For normalization, 1 million high-quality reads, each with a distinct molecular identifier, were randomly selected from each sample. Instead of being binned into consensus sequences, reads with shared molecular identifiers were discarded. MiTCR, set to a Q25 quality threshold and the strictest error-elimination algorithm, was used for CDR3 identification, clonotype clustering and error correction. A nonparametric unseen species model with Euler transformation was used to estimate a lower bound on total TCR beta diversity. In-frame beta chains were kept once TCRdb had trimmed the public reads at Q25 with fastp and called clones with MiXCR. Here each entry gathers all rows of one CDR3 protein and keeps the most common genes and DNA. For this entry, the V and J calls and clone size follow TCRdb and not the study's own pipeline. Present in this sample are some 700,000 distinct CDR3 sequences, roughly 20% of which were seen just once. The ten largest account for about 20% of the sample.

The sequence was collected from a man between 65 and 80 years old in good health. This chain joins TRBV18 to TRBJ2-1, with 7 bases aligning to TRBD2. Sequenced material: blood. The CDR3 in this case is CASSRGTTTNEQFL. The nucleotides are TGTGCCAGCTCCCGCGGGACTACCACCAATGAGCAGTTCCTC.